The clone carrying this T cell receptor beta chain was seen at least ten times. Its cognate antigen is unknown. The source of the sample is a study of T cell clones after liver transplantation. Study overall: HCV positivity affected three of eight recipients; the rest lacked autoimmune or viral indications. Findings and limits, study-wide: These preliminary findings come from unstandardized post-transplant sampling times.

Libraries were prepared by immunoSEQ multiplex PCR; TCRdb keeps only in-frame clonotypes and omits some of them. There are 85,000 to 130,000 clones in the sample; about 81% occur only once, and about 1% lies in the top ten. V lost 2 bases and J lost 9, with 8 bases in between. This CDR3 has 12 amino acids. Per the germline V gene, CDR1 is MNHNY and CDR2 is SVGAGI (reference sequence). V is TRBV6-6 and J is TRBJ2-1; D gene unclear. The sequencing here drew on CD4+ T cells from blood, taken before liver transplant. The source of this sequence is a human donor who received a liver transplant. The CDR3 reads CASSYQVLEQFF. The CDR3 nucleotides read TGTGCCAGCAGTTACCAGGTTCTTGAGCAGTTCTTC.